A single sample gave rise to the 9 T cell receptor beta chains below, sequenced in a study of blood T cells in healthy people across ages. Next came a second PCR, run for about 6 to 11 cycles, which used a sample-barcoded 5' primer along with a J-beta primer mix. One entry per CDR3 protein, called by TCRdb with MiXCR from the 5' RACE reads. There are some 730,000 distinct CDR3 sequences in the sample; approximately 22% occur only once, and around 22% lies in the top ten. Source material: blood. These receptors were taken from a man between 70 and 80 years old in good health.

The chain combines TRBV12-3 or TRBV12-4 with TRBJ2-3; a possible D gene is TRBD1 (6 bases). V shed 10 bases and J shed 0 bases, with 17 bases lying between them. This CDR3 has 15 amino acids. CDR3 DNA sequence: TGTGCCAACCAGACCACAGGGCCTAGCACAGATACGCAGTATTTT. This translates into CANQTTGPSTDTQYF.

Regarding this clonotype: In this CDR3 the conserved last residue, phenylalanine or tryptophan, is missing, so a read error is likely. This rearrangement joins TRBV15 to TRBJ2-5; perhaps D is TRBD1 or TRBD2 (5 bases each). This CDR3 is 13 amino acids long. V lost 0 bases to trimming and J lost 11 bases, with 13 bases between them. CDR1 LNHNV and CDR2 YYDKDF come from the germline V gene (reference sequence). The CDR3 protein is CATSRDKIGEQYV. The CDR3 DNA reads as TGTGCCACCAGCAGAGATAAGATAGGGGAGCAGTACGTC.

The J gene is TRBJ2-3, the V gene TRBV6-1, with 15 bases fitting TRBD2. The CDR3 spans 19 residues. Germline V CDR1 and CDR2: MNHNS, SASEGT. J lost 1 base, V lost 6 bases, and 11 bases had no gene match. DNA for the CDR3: TGTGCCAGCAGGACTCCGGGACTAGCGGGGGGCCGTGGCACAGATACGCAGTATTTT. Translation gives CASRTPGLAGGRGTDTQYF.

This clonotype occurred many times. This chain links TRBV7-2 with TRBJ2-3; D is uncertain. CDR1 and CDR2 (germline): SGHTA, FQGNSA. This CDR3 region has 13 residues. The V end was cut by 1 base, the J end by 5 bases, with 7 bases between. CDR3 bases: TGTGCCAGCAGCTTAGGGTCTGGAGATACGCAGTATTTT. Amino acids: CASSLGSGDTQYF.

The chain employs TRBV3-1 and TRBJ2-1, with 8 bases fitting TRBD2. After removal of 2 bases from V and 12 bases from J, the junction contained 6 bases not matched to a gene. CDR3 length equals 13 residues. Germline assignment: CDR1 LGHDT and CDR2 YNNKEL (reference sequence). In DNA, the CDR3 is TGTGCCAGCAGCCAAAACAGGGCGGGGGGGCAGTTCTTC. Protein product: CASSQNRAGGQFF.

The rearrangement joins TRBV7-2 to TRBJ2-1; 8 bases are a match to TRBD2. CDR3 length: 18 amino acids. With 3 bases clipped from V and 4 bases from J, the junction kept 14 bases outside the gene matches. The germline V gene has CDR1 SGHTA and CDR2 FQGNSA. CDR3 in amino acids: CASSLSLIDGRDYNEQFF. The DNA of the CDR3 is TGTGCCAGCAGCTTGAGTCTCATCGACGGGAGGGATTACAATGAGCAGTTCTTC.

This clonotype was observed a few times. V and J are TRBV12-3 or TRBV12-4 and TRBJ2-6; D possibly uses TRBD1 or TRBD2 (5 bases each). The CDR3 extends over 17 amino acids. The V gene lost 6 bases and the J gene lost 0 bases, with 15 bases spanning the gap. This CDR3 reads CASSNRGLNSGANVLTF. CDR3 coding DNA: TGTGCCAGCAGCAATCGGGGCCTCAACTCTGGGGCCAACGTCCTGACTTTC.

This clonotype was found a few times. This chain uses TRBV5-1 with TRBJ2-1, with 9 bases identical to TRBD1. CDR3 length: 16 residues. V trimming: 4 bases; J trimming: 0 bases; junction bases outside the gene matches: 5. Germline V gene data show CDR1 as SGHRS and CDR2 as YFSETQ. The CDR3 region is CASSPTGGGSYNEQFF. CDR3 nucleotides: TGCGCCAGCAGCCCTACAGGGGGCGGCTCCTACAATGAGCAGTTCTTC.

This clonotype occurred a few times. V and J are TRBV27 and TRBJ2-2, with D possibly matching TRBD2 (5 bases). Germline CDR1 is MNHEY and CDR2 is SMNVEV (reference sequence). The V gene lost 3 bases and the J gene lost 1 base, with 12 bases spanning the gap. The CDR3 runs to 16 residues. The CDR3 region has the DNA TGTGCCAGCAGTTTGTACGGACTGTTGAACACCGGGGAGCTGTTTTTT. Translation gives CASSLYGLLNTGELFF.